This passage covers 32 T cell receptor beta chains from one sample sequenced in a study of T cells in Graves' hyperthyroidism and ophthalmopathy. Template material for amplifying TCR beta CDR3 regions consisted of RNA transcripts. The TCR CDR3 first-round RT-PCR relied on the HTBI primer set. TCRdb re-called the multiplex PCR reads through MiXCR, storing one row per CDR3 protein. The table lists about 520,000 distinct CDR3 sequences, 24% of them singletons. Sequencing input: blood. The receptors originated from a woman in her twenties or thirties with Graves' ophthalmopathy.

A few counts support this clonotype. The chain joins TRBV5-5 to TRBJ2-7; D is tentatively TRBD1 or TRBD2 (5 bases each). Germline V gene data show CDR1 as SGHKS and CDR2 as YYEKEE (reference sequence). V lost 0 bases to trimming and J lost 3 bases, with 13 bases between them. The CDR3 is 15 amino acids. As DNA, the CDR3 is TGTGCCAGCAGCTTGGACGGGACGAGCCTCTACGAGCAGTACTTC. Residues: CASSLDGTSLYEQYF.

This clonotype was seen repeatedly, ten times or more. The chain links TRBV28 to TRBJ2-5, with 7 positions matching TRBD1. V was clipped by 2 bases and J by 3 bases; unmatched bases: 6. The germline V gene has CDR1 MDHEN and CDR2 SYDVKM. The CDR3 runs 15 residues. The CDR3 DNA sequence: TGTGCCAGCAGTTTAAGAGACAGGGTCGAAGAGACCCAGTACTTC. It is translated as CASSLRDRVEETQYF.

This clonotype appeared many times. In nucleotides, the CDR3 is TGCAGCGTTGGGGCAGCGCTAAACACTGAAGCTTTCTTT. Its protein product is CSVGAALNTEAFF. This chain uses TRBV29-1 with TRBJ1-1; D not resolved. This CDR3 region has 13 residues. Germline V CDR1 and CDR2: SQVTM, ANQGSEA. V lost 4 bases and J lost 2, with 11 bases in between.

The chain has TRBV2 and TRBJ2-5, with no clear D. Germline V gives CDR1 SNHLY, CDR2 FYNNEI. Trimming pared 7 bases from V and 1 base from J, leaving 7 bases between. This CDR3 contains 12 residues. CDR3 residues: CASKRGQETQYF. The DNA for the CDR3 is TGTGCCAGCAAGCGAGGCCAAGAGACCCAGTACTTC.

The V gene is TRBV5-1, the J gene TRBJ2-7; D is tentatively TRBD1 or TRBD2 (5 bases each). Looked up from germline, CDR1 is SGHRS and CDR2 is YFSETQ. The CDR3 is made up of 13 amino acids. Trimming stripped 5 bases from V and 0 bases from J, with 9 bases between. The CDR3 protein is CASRGDASYEQYF. Written as DNA, the CDR3 is TGCGCCAGCAGGGGGGACGCCTCCTACGAGCAGTACTTC.

The chain recombines TRBV6-2 or TRBV6-3 with TRBJ2-5; no firm D call. The CDR3 length is 11 residues. Trimming shortened V by 6 bases and J by 7 bases, and 9 bases separated the two germline ends. The germline CDR1 and CDR2 sequences are MNHEY and SVGEGT. The CDR3 DNA reads TGTGCCAGCAGACGCTTGGTGACCCAGTACTTC. Its protein product is CASRRLVTQYF.

Many counts were recorded for this clonotype. The chain couples TRBV28 to TRBJ2-7; D ambiguous. CDR1 and CDR2 from the germline V gene are MDHEN and SYDVKM. Trimming took 5 bases from V and 1 from J, leaving 15 bases between them. The CDR3 loop spans 15 amino acids. CDR3: CASSPPDLSSYEQYF. As DNA, the CDR3 is TGTGCCAGCAGTCCGCCCGATTTGAGTTCCTACGAGCAGTACTTC. The full variable domain, completed using reference TRBV28 and TRBJ2-7, is DVKVTQSSRYLVKRTGEKVFLECVQDMDHENMFWYRQDPGLGLRLIYFSYDVKMKEKGDIPEGYSVSREKKERFSLILESASTNQTSMYLCASSPPDLSSYEQYFGPGTRLTVT.

This clonotype has a handful of counts. The chain is built from TRBV18 and TRBJ1-1; 8 nucleotides agree with TRBD1. Germline CDR1 KGHSH, CDR2 LQKENI. This CDR3 spans 14 amino acids. Trimming cost V 6 bases and J 4 bases; bases outside gene matches: 7. CDR3 protein: CASSPNTGGTEAFF. CDR3 DNA sequence: TGTGCCAGCTCGCCTAACACAGGGGGCACTGAAGCTTTCTTT.

In this sample, this clonotype turned up many times. The chain uses TRBV6-1 and TRBJ2-7, with D maybe TRBD1 (5 bases). The V end lost 3 bases, the J end lost 2 bases, and 8 bases lay between the germline ends. The germline V gene encodes CDR1 MNHNS and CDR2 SASEGT. The CDR3 contains 13 residues. This CDR3 is CASSDDSTYEQYF. The CDR3 bases are TGTGCCAGCAGTGACGACAGTACCTACGAGCAGTACTTC.

This clonotype was counted ten times or more. The chain employs TRBV7-6 and TRBJ1-2; 9 nucleotides line up with TRBD1. The junction had 12 bases not matched to a gene; V was cut back by 2 bases and J by 2 bases. The CDR3 consists of 18 residues. Germline CDR1 is SGHVS and CDR2 is FNYEAQ. CDR3 protein: CASSLWSPQGAINYGYTF. For the CDR3, the DNA is TGTGCCAGCAGCTTATGGTCCCCACAGGGGGCTATCAACTATGGCTACACCTTC.

This clonotype came up many times. The gene calls are TRBV12-3 or TRBV12-4 and TRBJ2-7; D could derive from TRBD1 or TRBD2 (6 bases each). Trimming stripped 4 bases from V and 2 bases from J, with 12 bases between. The CDR3 spans 14 residues. CDR3 nucleotide sequence: TGTGCCAGCAGTTATGAGAGGGGGGCCTACGAGCAGTACTTC. Its translation is CASSYERGAYEQYF.

This clonotype was counted ten times or more. The gene calls are TRBV6-5 and TRBJ1-1; possible D gene TRBD1, 5 bases. The germline CDR1 and CDR2 sequences are MNHEY and SVGAGI. V gave up 4 bases and J gave up 9 bases, with 21 bases separating them. The CDR3 extends over 15 amino acids. The CDR3 loop reads CASSSPTASGGKAFF. CDR3 sequence (DNA): TGTGCCAGCAGTTCCCCGACAGCGTCGGGGGGGAAAGCTTTCTTT.

This clonotype showed up many times. V is TRBV6-1 and J is TRBJ2-7; D is unresolved. CDR3 length: 13 residues. Trimming took 5 bases from V and 5 from J, leaving 13 bases between them. The germline V gene encodes CDR1 MNHNS and CDR2 SASEGT. For the CDR3, the DNA is TGTGCCAGCAGTCCCACTATAACGAACGAGCAGTACTTC. Residues: CASSPTITNEQYF.

A remark on this clonotype: A junction boundary mismatches the germline segment, possibly from a read error. The chain recombines TRBV7-6 with TRBJ1-2, with TRBD1 matching 10 bases. The germline CDR1 and CDR2 sequences are SGHVS and FNYEAQ. The CDR3 is made up of 13 amino acids. CDR3 DNA: TGTGCCAACAGCCCGGGACAGGGGAACGGCTACACCTTC. Amino acids: CANSPGQGNGYTF. Supplemented by reference TRBV7-6 and TRBJ1-2, the full variable domain reads GAGVSQSPRYKVTKRGQDVALRCDPISGHVSLYWYRQALGQGPEFLTYFNYEAQQDKSGLPNDRFSAERPEGSISTLTIQRTEQRDSAMYRCANSPGQGNGYTFGSGTRLTVV.

In this sample, this clonotype turned up many times. V usage is TRBV6-1 and J usage is TRBJ1-1; no definite D call. Between the trimmed V and J ends, which lost 7 bases and 2 bases, there was a span of 8 bases. The CDR3 totals 12 residues. Germline V gene lookup returns CDR1 MNHNS and CDR2 SASEGT. The CDR3 region has the DNA TGTGCCAGCAAGATGGGTAACACTGAAGCTTTCTTT. Protein: CASKMGNTEAFF.

This clonotype was seen at least ten times. This rearrangement joins TRBV12-3 or TRBV12-4 to TRBJ1-2; D unclear. The V end was cut by 2 bases, the J end by 4 bases, with 8 bases between. The CDR3 sequence is 13 residues long. The chain's CDR3 is CASSLRPGYGYTF. In DNA, the CDR3 is TGTGCCAGCAGTTTACGCCCAGGCTATGGCTACACCTTC.

Regarding this clonotype: One junction end disagrees with the germline gene, perhaps due to a read error. This rearrangement joins TRBV6-5 to TRBJ1-5, with TRBD1 matching over 11 bases. The CDR3 has 15 residues. CDR1 and CDR2 (germline): MNHEY, SVGAGI. The CDR3, as DNA: TGTGCCAGCAGTTACTCAGGGGGACAGGGGGTGCCCCAGGATTTT. Encoded protein: CASSYSGGQGVPQDF.

The chain couples TRBV12-3 or TRBV12-4 to TRBJ2-5, with D possibly called TRBD1 or TRBD2 (5 bases each). Deletions cut 5 bases from V and 3 bases from J, with 10 bases between. CDR3 length: 13 residues. CDR3 DNA: TGTGCCAGCAGTCCGGTGGGGGAAGAGACCCAGTACTTC. This sequence encodes CASSPVGEETQYF.

There are many counts of this clonotype. V gene TRBV12-3 or TRBV12-4 combines with J gene TRBJ1-2; D call uncertain. The germline V and J ends were trimmed by 2 bases and 4 bases, with 11 bases remaining between them. This CDR3 contains 14 residues. Here the CDR3 reads CASSLRGVSYGYTF. DNA of the CDR3: TGTGCCAGCAGTTTACGTGGAGTTAGCTATGGCTACACCTTC.

The V and J genes are TRBV4-1 and TRBJ1-6, with 7 nucleotides matching TRBD1. J gave up 6 bases and V 2 bases, and 7 bases lay outside the gene matches. The CDR3 is 16 amino acids. CDR1 and CDR2 from the germline V gene are MGHRA and YSYEKL. CDR3 bases: TGCGCCAGCAGCCAACCCGACAGGGTTTCTAATTCACCCCTCCACTTT. This gives the protein CASSQPDRVSNSPLHF.

At least ten counts were recorded for this clonotype. V gene TRBV7-3 combines with J gene TRBJ2-7; the match to TRBD2 covers 7 bases. In germline, CDR1 is SGHTA, CDR2 FQGTGA. The V segment lost 0 bases and the J segment 3 bases; nucleotides outside the gene matches: 5. This CDR3 has 15 residues. CDR3 DNA sequence: TGTGCCAGCAGCTTAACAGCGGGGATGGTCTACGAGCAGTACTTC. It is translated as CASSLTAGMVYEQYF.

This clonotype came up many times. V gene TRBV6-1 combines with J gene TRBJ1-1; the match to TRBD1 covers 10 bases. The J segment lost 9 bases and the V segment lost 5 bases, leaving 9 bases of the junction unmatched. CDR1 is MNHNS and CDR2 is SASEGT in the germline V gene. The CDR3 totals 14 residues. In DNA, the CDR3 is TGTGCCAGCAGTCGACCGGGACAGGGGTTTCAAGCTTTCTTT. Amino acids: CASSRPGQGFQAFF.

The gene calls are TRBV3-1 and TRBJ2-2; TRBD1 matches 9 bases. CDR1 and CDR2 (germline): LGHDT, YNNKEL (reference sequence). Trimming cost V 3 bases and J 5 bases; bases outside gene matches: 4. This CDR3 has 15 amino acids. The CDR3 protein is CASSQRTGVTGELFF. DNA of the CDR3: TGTGCCAGCAGCCAGAGGACAGGGGTGACCGGGGAGCTGTTTTTT.

This clonotype was picked up many times. The rearrangement uses TRBV28 and TRBJ2-2; 9 bases align to TRBD1. Germline trimming cut 3 bases from V and 6 bases from J; bases unmatched to any gene: 11. CDR3 length: 17 amino acids. The germline V gene encodes CDR1 MDHEN and CDR2 SYDVKM. The chain's CDR3 is CASSFGWGQGFPGELFF. The CDR3 nucleotides read TGTGCCAGCAGTTTCGGGTGGGGACAGGGATTTCCCGGGGAGCTGTTTTTT.

Many counts were recorded for this clonotype. The genes are TRBV28 and TRBJ1-2, with TRBD1 as a possible D gene (6 bases). Germline V gene sequence: CDR1 MDHEN, CDR2 SYDVKM. The CDR3 loop spans 13 amino acids. The V end lost 11 bases, the J end lost 4 bases, and 17 bases lay between the germline ends. Written as DNA, the CDR3 is TGTGCCGCTAAAACGGGGGCTATCTATGGCTACACCTTC. Translation gives CAAKTGAIYGYTF.

There are many counts of this clonotype. The V gene is TRBV29-1, the J gene TRBJ1-1; 9 nucleotides line up with TRBD1. The CDR3 totals 13 residues. Trimming cost V 2 bases and J 4 bases; bases outside gene matches: 2. Germline V lookup: CDR1 SQVTM, CDR2 ANQGSEA. CDR3 DNA sequence: TGCAGCGTTGAACGGACAGGGGCCACTGAAGCTTTCTTT. As protein: CSVERTGATEAFF.

This clonotype was detected only a few times. The chain uses TRBV13 and TRBJ2-7; weak D call: TRBD1 (6 bases). The CDR3 is 14 amino acids. CDR1 and CDR2 (germline): PRHDT, FYEKMQ (reference sequence). Trimming left V 4 bases short and J 6 bases short, with 16 bases between. CDR3 amino acids: CASSSSRDISEQYF. The DNA of the CDR3 is TGTGCCAGCAGCTCCAGCCGGGACATCAGCGAGCAGTACTTC.

In this sample, this clonotype turned up a few times. V and J are TRBV20-1 and TRBJ2-5; D perhaps matches TRBD2 (6 bases). Germline CDR1 reads DFQATT; CDR2 reads SNEGSKA (reference sequence). The CDR3 runs 13 residues. Trimming took off 5 bases at V and 5 bases at J, with 15 bases between the two ends. The CDR3 DNA is TGCAGTGCTCAGATGACTAGTATCGAGACCCAGTACTTC. Protein: CSAQMTSIETQYF.

V usage is TRBV15 and J usage is TRBJ1-2, with TRBD1 as a possible D gene (5 bases). Germline V lookup: CDR1 LNHNV, CDR2 YYDKDF (reference sequence). CDR3 size: 15 residues. V was shortened by 0 bases and J by 7 bases, with 15 bases between the two germline ends. The CDR3 sequence: CATSRDLGRESGYTF. CDR3 bases: TGTGCCACCAGCAGAGATCTCGGCAGGGAGTCTGGCTACACCTTC.

This clonotype was recorded many times. The chain recombines TRBV14 with TRBJ1-2; D gene uncertain. The V gene lost 0 bases and the J gene lost 7 bases, with 12 bases spanning the gap. The V gene's germline CDR1 is SGHDN and CDR2 FVKESK. The CDR3 runs to 14 residues. CDR3 sequence reads: CASSQDGSPRGYTF. The CDR3 DNA sequence: TGTGCCAGCAGCCAAGACGGTTCCCCCCGTGGCTACACCTTC.

The V and J genes are TRBV3-1 and TRBJ1-1, with D possibly being TRBD1 (5 bases). Trimming shortened V by 0 bases and J by 6 bases, and 8 bases separated the two germline ends. CDR1 is LGHDT, CDR2 YNNKEL, per germline (reference sequence). This CDR3 has 13 amino acids. The CDR3 loop is CASSQEGVAEAFF. CDR3 DNA sequence: TGTGCCAGCAGCCAAGAGGGGGTTGCTGAAGCTTTCTTT.

This clonotype was observed a few times. The chain employs TRBV20-1 and TRBJ1-5; unclear D gene. Trimming pared 5 bases from V and 2 bases from J, leaving 10 bases between. Germline V gene data show CDR1 as DFQATT and CDR2 as SNEGSKA (reference sequence). This CDR3 comprises 13 residues. This chain's CDR3 is CSAGSGGNQPQHF. For the CDR3, the DNA is TGCAGTGCTGGGAGCGGAGGCAATCAGCCCCAGCATTTT.